The clone carrying this T cell receptor (beta chain) was seen at least ten times. The source of the sample is a study of T cell repertoires in cytomegalovirus infection. TCRdb reprocessed the reads with MiXCR, giving one entry per CDR3 protein. In the table there are 200,000 to 300,000 distinct CDR3 sequences, 9.1% of which are singletons. CDR3 length equals 13 residues. Germline V gives CDR1 MNHEY, CDR2 SVGEGT. Trimming shortened V by 6 bases and J by 4 bases, and 9 bases separated the two germline ends. Sequencing was carried out using PBMCs. The chain links TRBV6-2 or TRBV6-3 to TRBJ2-2, with a weak D call TRBD2 (5 bases). The receptor was derived from a human donor in good health (CMV status not recorded). Some clones in this sample may be carry-over from other donors' samples. This chain's CDR3 is CASRNSGTGELFF. The DNA for the CDR3 is TGTGCCAGCAGAAACAGCGGCACCGGGGAGCTGTTTTTT.